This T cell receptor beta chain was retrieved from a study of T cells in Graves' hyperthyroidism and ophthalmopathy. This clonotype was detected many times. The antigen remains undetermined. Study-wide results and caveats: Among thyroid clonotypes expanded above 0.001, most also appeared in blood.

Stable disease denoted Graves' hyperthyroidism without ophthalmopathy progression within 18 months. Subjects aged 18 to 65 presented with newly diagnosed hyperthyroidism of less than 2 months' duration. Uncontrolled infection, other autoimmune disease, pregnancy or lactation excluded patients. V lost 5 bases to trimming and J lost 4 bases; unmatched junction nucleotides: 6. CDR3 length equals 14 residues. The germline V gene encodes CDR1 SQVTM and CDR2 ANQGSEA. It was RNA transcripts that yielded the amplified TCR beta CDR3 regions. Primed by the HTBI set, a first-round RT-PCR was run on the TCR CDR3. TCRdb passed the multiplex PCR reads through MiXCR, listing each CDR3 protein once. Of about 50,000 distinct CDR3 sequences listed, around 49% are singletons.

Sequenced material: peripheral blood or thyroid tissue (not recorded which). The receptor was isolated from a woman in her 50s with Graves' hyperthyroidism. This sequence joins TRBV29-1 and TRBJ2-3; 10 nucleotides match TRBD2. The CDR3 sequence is CSVPLAGVSDTQYF. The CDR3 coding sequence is TGCAGCGTTCCTCTAGCGGGAGTGTCAGATACGCAGTATTTT.